Each of the 20 T cell receptor beta chains below was sequenced from the same sample in a study of T cell responses to AZD1222 COVID-19 vaccine. The assay was immunoSEQ multiplex PCR, and TCRdb's table has in-frame clones only and misses some. The data contain some 110,000 clones, 88% of them singletons. This sample comprised peripheral blood, obtained on day 0 of AZD1222 vaccination. These receptor sequences come from an adult in good health.

This clone has only a few counts. The chain carries TRBV11-2 and TRBJ2-1; 11 nucleotides line up with TRBD2. Germline V lookup: CDR1 SGHAT, CDR2 FQNNGV. The CDR3 consists of 13 residues. With 4 bases clipped from V and 13 bases from J, the junction kept 6 bases outside the gene matches. This CDR3 reads CASSSPGLAEQFF. The CDR3, as DNA: TGTGCCAGCAGCTCACCGGGACTAGCGGAACAGTTCTTC.

V usage is TRBV6-4 and J usage is TRBJ1-1, with TRBD1 matching over 9 bases. Germline V CDR1 and CDR2: MRHNA, SNTAGT. The CDR3 runs 15 residues. With 5 bases clipped from V and 1 base from J, the junction kept 5 bases outside the gene matches. The chain's CDR3 is CASSPGTGKNTEAFF. As DNA, the CDR3 is TGTGCCAGCAGTCCAGGGACAGGGAAGAACACTGAAGCTTTCTTT.

The CDR3 sequence is CASSLRSGGIETQYF. The CDR3 DNA is TGTGCCAGCAGCTTAAGGTCAGGGGGCATTGAGACCCAGTACTTC. The V gene is TRBV7-9, the J gene TRBJ2-5; 8 nucleotides match TRBD1. J lost 5 bases, V lost 2 bases, and 7 bases had no gene match. This CDR3 comprises 15 residues. Per the germline V gene, CDR1 is SEHNR and CDR2 is FQNEAQ (reference sequence).

The chain joins TRBV30 to TRBJ1-5; 11 bases map to TRBD1. Germline loops: CDR1 GTSNPN, CDR2 SVGIG (reference sequence). CDR3 length: 13 residues. The V and J ends lost 7 bases and 5 bases, in that order; junction bases with no gene match: 4. The CDR3 DNA reads TGTGCCTCCGGGACAGGGGGTTATCAGCCCCAGCATTTT. Encoded protein: CASGTGGYQPQHF.

The chain recombines TRBV9 with TRBJ1-2; TRBD1 might be the D (6 bases). The germline V and J ends were trimmed by 3 bases and 8 bases, with 14 bases remaining between them. This CDR3 comprises 13 residues. Per the germline V gene, CDR1 is SGDLS and CDR2 is YYNGEE. For the CDR3, the DNA is TGTGCCAGCAGCGCCACAGGGTTGCGGGGCTACACCTTC. Protein sequence: CASSATGLRGYTF. The full variable domain, in which reference TRBV9 and TRBJ1-2 provide the parts outside the CDR3, is DSGVTQTPKHLITATGQRVTLRCSPRSGDLSVYWYQQSLDQGLQFLIQYYNGEERAKGNILERFSAQQFPDLHSELNLSSLELGDSALYFCASSATGLRGYTFGSGTRLTVV.

The chain employs TRBV4-1 and TRBJ1-6; D uncertain. The CDR3 runs to 14 residues. CDR1 and CDR2 from the germline V gene are MGHRA and YSYEKL. The V end was cut by 4 bases, the J end by 7 bases, with 11 bases between. In nucleotides, the CDR3 is TGCGCCAGCAGCCCCGGGCCTTGGAATTCACCCCTCCACTTT. Translated, it gives CASSPGPWNSPLHF.

The chain joins TRBV5-1 to TRBJ1-5, with TRBD1 as a possible D gene (5 bases). In germline, CDR1 is SGHRS, CDR2 YFSETQ. The CDR3 extends over 14 amino acids. Trimming cost V 4 bases and J 7 bases, with 15 bases left between them. CDR3 residues: CASSPRGGDQPQHF. The CDR3 DNA reads TGCGCCAGCAGCCCTAGAGGAGGGGACCAGCCCCAGCATTTT.

The chain recombines TRBV7-2 with TRBJ1-5; D is unresolved. V was trimmed by 0 bases and J by 3 bases, leaving 9 bases between them. The CDR3 is made up of 15 amino acids. Germline V CDR1 and CDR2: SGHTA, FQGNSA. The DNA for the CDR3 is TGTGCCAGCAGCTTAGCGGACCTCGCCAATCAGCCCCAGCATTTT. Amino acids: CASSLADLANQPQHF.

Concerning this clone: The junction departs from germline at one end; a sequencing error may be responsible. The J gene is TRBJ2-2, the V gene TRBV29-1; no firm D call. The germline V gene has CDR1 SQVTM and CDR2 ANQGSEA. The CDR3 is made up of 12 amino acids. The CDR3 protein is CSVEGRTGELFF. CDR3 DNA: TGCAGCGTAGAAGGCAGGACCGGGGAGCTGTTTTTT.

A few counts support this clone. V usage is TRBV3-1 (or the pseudogene TRBV3-2) and J usage is TRBJ2-7, with D possibly TRBD2 on 6 matching bases. Trimming took 11 bases from V and 4 from J, leaving 12 bases between them. This CDR3 comprises 11 residues. Germline V gene sequence: CDR1 LGHDT, CDR2 YNNKEL (reference sequence). The CDR3 region has the DNA TGTGCCGTTGGTCGGGGGTACGAGCAGTACTTC. Amino acids: CAVGRGYEQYF.

In DNA, the CDR3 is TGTGCCTGGAGTGTTGGGTGGGGATCTCGTGGCTACACCTTC. Translated, it gives CAWSVGWGSRGYTF. V and J are TRBV30 and TRBJ1-2; D is uncertain. The germline gives CDR1 GTSNPN, CDR2 SVGIG (reference sequence). The V end was cut by 0 bases, the J end by 7 bases, with 15 bases between. The CDR3 is made up of 14 amino acids.

The V gene is TRBV30, the J gene TRBJ2-1; no clear D gene. CDR1 is GTSNPN, CDR2 SVGIG, per germline (reference sequence). The CDR3 covers 12 residues. Trimming removed 0 bases at V and 4 bases at J, with 4 bases between. Here the CDR3 DNA reads TGTGCCTGGAGTGTCGAGTACAATGAGCAGTTCTTC. It codes for CAWSVEYNEQFF.

CDR3 protein: CASSERGLREKLFF. The CDR3 DNA reads as TGTGCCAGCAGCGAGAGGGGGCTGCGAGAAAAACTGTTTTTT. The chain recombines TRBV7-9 with TRBJ1-4; TRBD1 matches at 7 bases. J gave up 8 bases and V 5 bases, and 8 bases lay outside the gene matches. Germline CDR1 SEHNR, CDR2 FQNEAQ (reference sequence). The CDR3 contains 14 residues.

The chain carries TRBV2 and TRBJ2-2, with 9 bases aligning to TRBD2. Germline V gene sequence: CDR1 SNHLY, CDR2 FYNNEI. V lost 3 bases, J lost 8 bases, and 7 bases stayed unmatched. This CDR3 is built from 15 residues. The CDR3 loop is CASSDKPAGGGELFF. The CDR3 DNA follows: TGTGCCAGCAGTGATAAGCCAGCGGGAGGTGGGGAGCTGTTTTTT.

V and J are TRBV12-5 and TRBJ1-5; possibly TRBD1 for D (5 bases). The CDR3 runs to 15 residues. Between the trimmed V and J ends, which lost 7 bases and 2 bases, there was a span of 15 bases. Per the germline V gene, CDR1 is LGHNT and CDR2 is FRNRAP. The CDR3 DNA sequence: TGTGCTAGTGTCCTGGGAGGGGTGGGCAATCAGCCCCAGCATTTT. Protein product: CASVLGGVGNQPQHF.

The chain carries TRBV21-1 and TRBJ1-4. TRBV21-1 corresponds to a pseudogene. There are 16 residues in the CDR3. The chain's CDR3 is CASSKEGSRAIEKLFF. The CDR3 coding sequence is TGTGCCAGCAGCAAAGAGGGAAGTAGGGCGATAGAAAAACTGTTTTTT.

The rearrangement links TRBV6-5 to TRBJ1-2; 7 bases agree with TRBD1. Trimming removed 2 bases from V and 4 bases from J; junction bases left unmatched: 4. Germline values: CDR1 MNHEY, CDR2 SVGAGI. The CDR3 length is 14 residues. The chain's CDR3 is CASSYDRAPYGYTF. CDR3 nucleotides: TGTGCCAGCAGTTACGACAGGGCGCCCTATGGCTACACCTTC.

The chain is built from TRBV6-1 and TRBJ1-4, with D uncertain. Trimming pared 0 bases from V and 8 bases from J, leaving 10 bases between. This CDR3 contains 14 residues. In germline, CDR1 is MNHNS, CDR2 SASEGT. The CDR3 protein is CASSEAWREEKLFF. The DNA of the CDR3 is TGTGCCAGCAGTGAAGCATGGCGGGAAGAAAAACTGTTTTTT.

The gene calls are TRBV9 and TRBJ2-1; tentatively, D is TRBD1 (6 bases). The CDR3 runs to 14 residues. CDR1 is SGDLS and CDR2 is YYNGEE in the germline V gene. The V and J ends lost 4 bases and 2 bases respectively, with 10 bases between them. The CDR3 region has the DNA TGTGCCAGCAGCCGGGACACCACCTACAATGAGCAGTTCTTC. It encodes CASSRDTTYNEQFF.

The rearrangement uses TRBV10-1 and TRBJ1-3, with 7 bases aligning to TRBD1. The CDR3 covers 13 residues. Trimming removed 3 bases from V and 4 bases from J; junction bases left unmatched: 0. The germline gives CDR1 WNHNN, CDR2 SYGVQD (reference sequence). The CDR3 bases are TGCGCCAGCAGTGAAGGGGGCGGAAACACCATATATTTT. Translation: CASSEGGGNTIYF.